Shown below are 16 T cell receptor beta chains from a single sample sequenced in a study of blood T cell repertoires in COVID-19. Repertoires were generated with immunoSEQ multiplex PCR, while TCRdb's copy carries only in-frame clones and drops some. The table includes roughly 670,000 clones, 80% to 90% detected once. The sample was peripheral blood. The receptors shown here come from a woman aged 18-30 years with acute or convalescent COVID-19.

J is TRBJ2-3 and V is TRBV5-6; 7 positions match TRBD1. This CDR3 comprises 16 residues. In germline, CDR1 is SGHDT, CDR2 YYEEEE. Trimming took 4 bases from V and 2 from J; bases not matched to a gene: 10. CDR3 loop: CASSDTGEEDTDTQYF. For the CDR3, the DNA is TGTGCCAGCAGCGACACAGGGGAAGAGGACACAGATACGCAGTATTTT.

V usage is TRBV4-1 and J usage is TRBJ2-1, with TRBD2 identical over 8 bases. The CDR3 extends over 16 amino acids. The germline V gene encodes CDR1 MGHRA and CDR2 YSYEKL. V was clipped by 1 base and J by 5 bases; unmatched bases: 7. The CDR3 nucleotides are TGCGCCAGCAGCCAAGGCCGGCGGGGGGCTCACAATGAGCAGTTCTTC. Its protein is CASSQGRRGAHNEQFF.

The rearrangement uses TRBV19 and TRBJ1-1, with D possibly matching TRBD1 (6 bases). Per the germline V gene, CDR1 is LNHDA and CDR2 is SQIVND (reference sequence). CDR3 size: 14 residues. Trimming stripped 8 bases from V and 4 bases from J, with 17 bases between. The CDR3 DNA is TGTGCCAGTCTGACAACAGGGATGGGCACTGAAGCTTTCTTT. Translated, it gives CASLTTGMGTEAFF.

V is TRBV7-6 and J is TRBJ2-7; TRBD2 aligns across 7 bases. Germline-derived CDR1 and CDR2 are SGHVS and FNYEAQ. Trimming removed 4 bases from V and 5 bases from J; junction bases left unmatched: 17. This CDR3 has 17 residues. The CDR3 sequence: CASSSSPWGGELDEQYF. The DNA of the CDR3 is TGTGCCAGCAGCTCCTCCCCCTGGGGGGGGGAGTTAGACGAGCAGTACTTC.

The chain employs TRBV6-2 or TRBV6-3 and TRBJ2-7; D gene ambiguous. The CDR3 consists of 11 residues. V lost 4 bases and J 12 bases, leaving 13 bases between the germline ends. CDR1 MNHEY and CDR2 SVGEGT come from the germline V gene. CDR3 amino acids: CASSSTSLRYF. For the CDR3, the DNA is TGTGCCAGCAGTTCTACTTCCCTGAGGTACTTC.

V usage is TRBV19 and J usage is TRBJ2-1; 7 nucleotides align to TRBD2. CDR3 size: 14 residues. The V gene end was trimmed by 8 bases and the J gene end by 1 base; junction bases not matched to a gene: 5. Germline CDR1 reads LNHDA; CDR2 reads SQIVND (reference sequence). The CDR3 coding sequence is TGTGCCAGTGGTGCGGGGGATTCCTACAATGAGCAGTTCTTC. Amino acids: CASGAGDSYNEQFF. Full variable domain (missing parts from reference TRBV19 and TRBJ2-1): DGGITQSPKYLFRKEGQNVTLSCEQNLNHDAMYWYRQDPGQGLRLIYYSQIVNDFQKGDIAEGYSVSREKKESFPLTVTSAQKNPTAFYLCASGAGDSYNEQFFGPGTRLTVL.

The chain has TRBV7-2 and TRBJ2-3; TRBD2 is a possible D gene (5 bases). The CDR3 is 14 amino acids. Germline V gene lookup returns CDR1 SGHTA and CDR2 FQGNSA. Trimming took off 3 bases at V and 6 bases at J, with 13 bases between the two ends. CDR3 coding DNA: TGTGCCAGCAGCTTTGGAACTAGGGCCGATACGCAGTATTTT. It encodes CASSFGTRADTQYF. The variable domain in full, completed from reference TRBV7-2 and TRBJ2-3, reads GAGVSQSPSNKVTEKGKDVELRCDPISGHTALYWYRQSLGQGLEFLIYFQGNSAPDKSGLPSDRFSAERTGGSVSTLTIQRTQQEDSAVYLCASSFGTRADTQYFGPGTRLTVL.

The J gene is TRBJ2-1, the V gene TRBV7-2; TRBD2 matches at 12 bases. CDR1 SGHTA and CDR2 FQGNSA come from the germline V gene. V trimming: 2 bases; J trimming: 7 bases; junction bases outside the gene matches: 6. The CDR3 sequence is 16 residues long. The CDR3 loop is CASSLTSGGPPNEQFF. The CDR3 bases are TGTGCCAGCAGCTTAACTAGCGGGGGGCCCCCGAATGAGCAGTTCTTC.

The rearrangement joins TRBV5-6 to TRBJ2-1; 8 positions match TRBD2. This CDR3 contains 15 residues. V shed 2 bases, J shed 10 bases, and the junction held 11 bases outside the gene matches. From germline, CDR1 is SGHDT and CDR2 YYEEEE. The CDR3 sequence is CASSLPGLGLREQFF. Written as DNA, the CDR3 is TGTGCCAGCAGCTTACCGGGACTAGGGCTTCGGGAGCAGTTCTTC.

This rearrangement joins TRBV6-5 to TRBJ2-7; TRBD1 matches at 7 bases. Germline V gives CDR1 MNHEY, CDR2 SVGAGI. The V gene end was trimmed by 6 bases and the J gene end by 0 bases; junction bases not matched to a gene: 8. This CDR3 spans 15 amino acids. CDR3 sequence: CASSRDRVPSYEQYF. As DNA, the CDR3 is TGTGCCAGCAGCAGAGACAGGGTCCCCTCCTACGAGCAGTACTTC.

This chain connects TRBV24-1 to TRBJ1-1; perhaps TRBD1 as D (5 bases). Germline V gene data show CDR1 as KGHDR and CDR2 as SFDVKD. Trimming took 7 bases from V and 0 from J, leaving 11 bases between them. The CDR3 runs to 14 residues. The CDR3 nucleotides read TGTGCCACCAGCCAGGGTGGAATGAACACTGAAGCTTTCTTT. It translates to CATSQGGMNTEAFF.

V is TRBV5-6 and J is TRBJ2-7; TRBD1 matches 8 bases. The CDR3 length is 14 residues. V dropped 3 bases and J dropped 2; count of bases not matched to a gene: 4. Per germline, CDR1 SGHDT and CDR2 YYEEEE. CDR3 DNA: TGTGCCAGCAGCTCTGGGACAGGCCCCTACGAGCAGTACTTC. Its protein is CASSSGTGPYEQYF.

This rearrangement joins TRBV6-5 to TRBJ1-3; D is unclear. Germline V CDR1 and CDR2: MNHEY, SVGAGI. Trimming cost V 8 bases and J 7 bases, with 15 bases left between them. CDR3 length equals 13 residues. As DNA, the CDR3 is TGTGCCAGCGGTTCTCTATCTTCGAACACCATATATTTT. It codes for CASGSLSSNTIYF.

The rearrangement joins TRBV7-9 to TRBJ2-2; TRBD1 aligns across 10 bases. CDR3 length: 15 residues. J gave up 3 bases and V 5 bases, and 3 bases lay outside the gene matches. Germline V CDR1 and CDR2: SEHNR, FQNEAQ (reference sequence). DNA for the CDR3: TGTGCCAGCAGCCTGGGGACAGGGGACACCGGGGAGCTGTTTTTT. Protein sequence: CASSLGTGDTGELFF.

V and J are TRBV9 and TRBJ1-2; weak D call: TRBD1 (5 bases). V shed 0 bases and J shed 8 bases, with 17 bases lying between them. The CDR3 length is 15 residues. Germline V gene sequence: CDR1 SGDLS, CDR2 YYNGEE. CDR3: CASSVVLGPGAGYTF. CDR3 DNA sequence: TGTGCCAGCAGCGTAGTATTGGGGCCCGGCGCCGGCTACACCTTC. Full variable domain (missing parts from reference TRBV9 and TRBJ1-2): DSGVTQTPKHLITATGQRVTLRCSPRSGDLSVYWYQQSLDQGLQFLIQYYNGEERAKGNILERFSAQQFPDLHSELNLSSLELGDSALYFCASSVVLGPGAGYTFGSGTRLTVV.

The chain recombines TRBV7-6 with TRBJ2-7; D gene uncertain. The CDR3 contains 13 residues. Per the germline V gene, CDR1 is SGHVS and CDR2 is FNYEAQ. Deletions cut 1 base from V and 3 bases from J, with 7 bases between. Here the CDR3 reads CASSLDRNYEQYF. The CDR3 DNA reads as TGTGCCAGCAGCTTAGACAGAAACTACGAGCAGTACTTC. Full variable domain (rest looked up from reference TRBV7-6 and TRBJ2-7): GAGVSQSPRYKVTKRGQDVALRCDPISGHVSLYWYRQALGQGPEFLTYFNYEAQQDKSGLPNDRFSAERPEGSISTLTIQRTEQRDSAMYRCASSLDRNYEQYFGPGTRLTVT.